This T cell receptor beta chain was sequenced during a study of blood T cell repertoires in COVID-19. Only in-frame clones appear in the TCRdb table, and some are missing; sequencing was by immunoSEQ multiplex PCR. The sample lists roughly 32,000 clones, 65% to 90% occurring once. The CDR3 is made up of 14 amino acids. Germline CDR1 reads LNHNV; CDR2 reads YYDKDF (reference sequence). V trimming: 4 bases; J trimming: 2 bases; junction bases outside the gene matches: 3. The clonotype originates from a man aged 80 or over with active COVID-19. This chain links TRBV15 with TRBJ2-7; 9 bases map to TRBD1. Material: peripheral blood. CDR3 coding DNA: TGTGCCACCAGCAAGGACAGGGGAGCCTACGAGCAGTACTTC. Its protein product is CATSKDRGAYEQYF.